The clone carrying this T cell receptor (beta chain) showed up just once. Its antigen remains unknown. Sequencing was performed with immunoSEQ multiplex PCR; in TCRdb, only in-frame clones are kept and a portion is missing. Found here are fewer than 55,000 clones, 85% to 95% of them singletons; the top ten hold approximately 0.21%. These data are taken from a study of graft-versus-host responses after intestinal transplantation. Trimming shortened V by 4 bases and J by 6 bases, and 14 bases separated the two germline ends. Germline V gene lookup returns CDR1 SGHRS and CDR2 YFSETQ. This CDR3 contains 14 residues.

This chain joins TRBV5-1 and TRBJ2-1; D tentatively fits TRBD1 or TRBD2 (6 bases each). The sequence came from a human donor who was the organ donor for an intestinal transplant. Sequencing used unstimulated CD8+ T cells sorted from spleen or lymph node cells, obtained before transplant. CDR3 DNA sequence: TGCGCCAGCAGCACGGGGGCGTATAGCAATGAGCAGTTCTTC. This encodes CASSTGAYSNEQFF.